Listed below are T cell receptor beta chains from one sample, sequenced in a study of PD-L1 blockade in urothelial cancer. The table came from immunoSEQ multiplex PCR; TCRdb's copy has only in-frame clones and leaves some out. The sample includes roughly 56,000 clones, 85% to 90% of them seen just once. This material consisted of PBMCs, taken around atezolizumab (anti-PD-L1) treatment. The receptors come from a man in his 60s with urothelial cancer. Both conserved end residues are part of each CDR3. The D gene is left open where the match is weak. The listing skips clone size in some rows; elsewhere it reads once, few, many or a size class.

V: TRBV5-1
size: NA
D: NA
J: TRBJ2-2
CDR3: CASSRGNVGNTGELFF
DNA: TGCGCCAGCAGTCGCGGGAATGTAGGAAACACCGGGGAGCTGTTTTTT

V: TRBV7-2
size: NA
D: TRBD2
J: TRBJ2-1
CDR3: CASSQTKPGGNNEQFF
DNA: TGTGCCAGCAGCCAAACGAAACCGGGAGGAAACAATGAGCAGTTCTTC

V: TRBV6-5
size: NA
D: NA
J: TRBJ1-6
CDR3: CASSRQDNSPLHF
DNA: TGTGCCAGCTCGCGACAGGATAATTCACCCCTCCACTTT

V: TRBV6-1
size: NA
D: TRBD1
J: TRBJ2-7
CDR3: CASSEEGTGGHEQYF
DNA: TGTGCCAGCAGTGAGGAAGGGACAGGGGGGCACGAGCAGTACTTC

V: TRBV7-2
size: NA
D: TRBD1
J: TRBJ2-3
CDR3: CASSHRQGVRTDTQYF
DNA: TGTGCCAGCAGTCACCGACAGGGAGTGCGCACAGATACGCAGTATTTT

V: TRBV6-6
size: NA
D: NA
J: TRBJ1-1
CDR3: CASSYGRQTEAFF
DNA: TGTGCCAGCAGTTACGGCAGGCAGACTGAAGCTTTCTTT

V: TRBV2
size: NA
D: TRBD1
J: TRBJ2-7
CDR3: CASIKGAREQYF
DNA: TGTGCCAGCATCAAGGGGGCCCGCGAGCAGTACTTC

V: TRBV29-1
size: NA
D: NA
J: TRBJ1-3
CDR3: CSVVSGYGNTIYF
DNA: TGCAGCGTTGTTTCCGGGTACGGAAACACCATATATTTT

V: TRBV4-1
size: NA
D: NA
J: TRBJ2-3
CDR3: CASSPEIPGTRVTDTQYF
DNA: TGCGCCAGCAGCCCCGAGATTCCCGGGACTCGAGTCACAGATACGCAGTATTTT

V: TRBV6-1
size: NA
D: NA
J: TRBJ1-5
CDR3: CASSVDTTIANQPQHF
DNA: TGTGCCAGCAGTGTCGATACTACAATAGCAAATCAGCCCCAGCATTTT

V: TRBV5-1
size: NA
D: NA
J: TRBJ2-1
CDR3: CASSLALRGGSDEQFF
DNA: TGCGCCAGCAGCTTGGCTTTGCGGGGAGGTTCGGATGAGCAGTTCTTC

V: TRBV7-9
size: once
D: NA
J: TRBJ1-4
CDR3: CASSLNRVSNEKLFF
DNA: TGTGCCAGCAGCTTAAACAGGGTCTCTAATGAAAAACTGTTTTTT

V: TRBV6-4
size: NA
D: NA
J: TRBJ1-5
CDR3: CASSKRIQPQHF
DNA: TGTGCCAGCAGCAAGCGAATTCAGCCCCAGCATTTT

V: TRBV18
size: NA
D: NA
J: TRBJ2-1
CDR3: CASSRDHSYNEQFF
DNA: TGTGCCAGCTCGCGGGACCACTCCTACAATGAGCAGTTCTTC

V: TRBV30
size: few
D: TRBD1
J: TRBJ1-4
CDR3: CAWRDREKLFF
DNA: TGTGCCTGGAGGGACAGGGAAAAACTGTTTTTT

V: TRBV11-2
size: NA
D: NA
J: TRBJ1-2
CDR3: CASSTVAGFANYGYTF
DNA: TGTGCCAGCAGCACAGTAGCAGGGTTCGCTAACTATGGCTACACCTTC

V: TRBV7-8
size: NA
D: NA
J: TRBJ1-2
CDR3: CASSLDAGLNYGYTF
DNA: TGTGCCAGCAGCTTAGATGCAGGGCTGAACTATGGCTACACCTTC

V: TRBV10-1
size: NA
D: TRBD1
J: TRBJ1-1
CDR3: CASSRTGGTEAFF
DNA: TGCGCCAGCAGTAGAACAGGGGGGACTGAAGCTTTCTTT

V: TRBV5-1
size: NA
D: NA
J: TRBJ1-2
CDR3: CASSSTIRENGYTF
DNA: TGCGCCAGCAGCTCTACGATCAGGGAAAATGGCTACACCTTC

V: TRBV5-1
size: once
D: TRBD2
J: TRBJ2-1
CDR3: CASSLLAGAPGSYNEQFF
DNA: TGCGCCAGCAGCCTACTAGCGGGCGCCCCTGGGTCCTACAATGAGCAGTTCTTC

V: TRBV5-1
size: NA
D: TRBD1
J: TRBJ1-3
CDR3: CASSTGQGATGGNTIYF
DNA: TGCGCCAGCAGCACGGGACAGGGGGCGACTGGCGGAAACACCATATATTTT

V: TRBV13
size: NA
D: NA
J: TRBJ2-2
CDR3: CASSLMNRANTGELFF
DNA: TGTGCCAGCAGCTTAATGAACAGGGCTAACACCGGGGAGCTGTTTTTT

V: TRBV4-2
size: once
D: TRBD2
J: TRBJ2-3
CDR3: CASSPAGGLEDTQYF
DNA: TGTGCCAGCAGCCCAGCGGGAGGGCTGGAAGATACGCAGTATTTT

V: TRBV18
size: NA
D: TRBD1
J: TRBJ1-3
CDR3: CASSPAQTGTAGNTIYF
DNA: TGTGCCAGCTCACCGGCCCAGACAGGGACTGCTGGAAACACCATATATTTT

V: TRBV7-2
size: NA
D: NA
J: TRBJ1-5
CDR3: CASSPDSNSNQPQHF
DNA: TGTGCCAGCAGCCCGGACAGCAATAGCAATCAGCCCCAGCATTTT

V: TRBV6-5
size: NA
D: TRBD1
J: TRBJ2-5
CDR3: CASTTDRGLAETQYF
DNA: TGTGCCAGCACCACGGACAGGGGTTTAGCGGAGACCCAGTACTTC

V: TRBV7-8
size: NA
D: NA
J: TRBJ2-1
CDR3: CASSLTTAYDNEQFF
DNA: TGTGCCAGCAGCCTAACGACAGCGTATGACAATGAGCAGTTCTTC

V: TRBV5-5
size: NA
D: NA
J: TRBJ1-6
CDR3: CASSLDGGGSPLHF
DNA: TGTGCCAGCAGCTTGGACGGGGGAGGGTCACCCCTCCACTTT

V: TRBV10-3
size: once
D: TRBD1
J: TRBJ2-5
CDR3: CAISGDRGQETQYF
DNA: TGTGCCATCAGTGGGGACAGGGGGCAAGAGACCCAGTACTTC

V: TRBV7-9
size: NA
D: TRBD1
J: TRBJ1-1
CDR3: CASSPEDRGRTEAFF
DNA: TGTGCCAGCAGCCCAGAGGACAGGGGCAGGACTGAAGCTTTCTTT

V: TRBV21-1
size: NA
D: NA
J: TRBJ2-3
CDR3: CASRLWRGADTQYF
DNA: TGTGCCAGCCGCTTATGGCGGGGGGCAGATACGCAGTATTTT

V: TRBV2
size: NA
D: NA
J: TRBJ2-4
CDR3: CASSDGQKENIQYF
DNA: TGTGCCAGCAGTGATGGGCAGAAAGAAAACATTCAGTACTTC

V: TRBV6-5
size: NA
D: TRBD2
J: TRBJ2-3
CDR3: CASATGTSRTDTQYF
DNA: TGTGCCAGCGCAACCGGGACTAGCCGCACAGATACGCAGTATTTT

V: TRBV25-1
size: NA
D: TRBD1
J: TRBJ2-2
CDR3: CASSETRTGGTGELFF
DNA: TGTGCCAGCAGTGAGACAAGGACAGGGGGGACCGGGGAGCTGTTTTTT

V: TRBV6-5
size: NA
D: NA
J: TRBJ1-1
CDR3: CASRVSLNTEAFF
DNA: TGTGCCAGCCGGGTTTCGTTAAACACTGAAGCTTTCTTT

V: TRBV5-1
size: NA
D: NA
J: TRBJ1-3
CDR3: CASSLRGQASTSGNTIYF
DNA: TGCGCCAGCAGCTTGCGAGGGCAGGCATCCACGTCTGGAAACACCATATATTTT

V: TRBV7-2
size: NA
D: NA
J: TRBJ2-7
CDR3: CASSVGRASYEQYF
DNA: TGTGCCAGCAGCGTGGGCAGAGCCTCCTACGAGCAGTACTTC

V: TRBV2
size: NA
D: TRBD2
J: TRBJ2-1
CDR3: CASSGPGTSGRAALEQFF
DNA: TGTGCCAGCAGCGGACCCGGGACTAGCGGGAGGGCGGCGCTTGAGCAGTTCTTC

V: TRBV6-4
size: few
D: NA
J: TRBJ1-2
CDR3: CASRQDGSYGYTF
DNA: TGTGCCAGCAGACAGGACGGAAGCTATGGCTACACCTTC

V: TRBV27
size: once
D: TRBD2
J: TRBJ2-7
CDR3: CASSPGGGRSYEQYF
DNA: TGTGCCAGCAGTCCGGGGGGGGGACGATCCTACGAGCAGTACTTC

V: TRBV5-5
size: NA
D: NA
J: TRBJ1-6
CDR3: CASSWEQGNSPLHF
DNA: TGTGCCAGCAGCTGGGAACAGGGTAATTCACCCCTCCACTTT

V: TRBV30
size: NA
D: TRBD1
J: TRBJ1-5
CDR3: CAWNQGGGDQPQHF
DNA: TGTGCCTGGAATCAAGGGGGCGGGGATCAGCCCCAGCATTTT

V: TRBV27
size: NA
D: TRBD2
J: TRBJ2-3
CDR3: CASSKNLPGRGLGTDTQYF
DNA: TGTGCCAGCAGCAAAAACCTCCCGGGGAGGGGTTTGGGTACAGATACGCAGTATTTT

V: TRBV10-1
size: NA
D: TRBD1
J: TRBJ1-1
CDR3: CASSEFPAGGLNTEAFF
DNA: TGCGCCAGCAGTGAGTTCCCGGCAGGGGGCCTGAACACTGAAGCTTTCTTT

V: TRBV18
size: NA
D: TRBD1
J: TRBJ2-5
CDR3: CASSEDRRNQETQYF
DNA: TGTGCCAGCTCAGAGGACAGGAGAAACCAAGAGACCCAGTACTTC

V: TRBV18
size: NA
D: TRBD1
J: TRBJ1-2
CDR3: CASSPGLDRLYYGYTF
DNA: TGTGCCAGCTCACCGGGTCTGGACAGGCTTTACTATGGCTACACCTTC

V: TRBV2
size: few
D: NA
J: TRBJ1-2
CDR3: CASLQGNYYGYTF
DNA: TGTGCCAGTTTACAGGGTAACTACTATGGCTACACCTTC

V: TRBV6-1
size: NA
D: NA
J: TRBJ1-5
CDR3: CASSIKVTVPQPQHF
DNA: TGTGCCAGCAGTATAAAAGTGACAGTTCCCCAGCCCCAGCATTTT

V: TRBV2
size: NA
D: NA
J: TRBJ1-4
CDR3: CASKAGDEKLFF
DNA: TGTGCCAGCAAGGCAGGGGATGAAAAACTGTTTTTT

V: TRBV6-5
size: NA
D: NA
J: TRBJ1-1
CDR3: CASSYPGNTEAFF
DNA: TGTGCCAGCAGTTATCCAGGAAACACTGAAGCTTTCTTT

V: TRBV7-9
size: once
D: NA
J: TRBJ1-6
CDR3: CASSREGQGSPLHF
DNA: TGTGCCAGCAGCCGGGAGGGGCAGGGCTCGCCCCTCCACTTT

V: TRBV7-2
size: NA
D: NA
J: TRBJ2-5
CDR3: CASSAEGATQYF
DNA: TGTGCCAGCAGCGCCGAAGGGGCGACCCAGTACTTC